A single sample is the source of the 26 T cell receptor beta chains below, sequenced in a study of cytomegalovirus exposure and HLA in healthy donors. The PCR had 60 Vbeta and 13 Jbeta primers. Clones were sequenced by immunoSEQ multiplex PCR, and TCRdb holds only the in-frame ones, with some missing. The sample holds 150,000 to 200,000 clones, about four fifths seen once. Source material: PBMCs. The receptors were sampled from a man aged 50-60 years in good health and CMV-seropositive.

CDR3 sequence (DNA): TGCAGCGTTGATCGGACTAGCGGATCCTACAATGAGCAGTTCTTC. Translated, it gives CSVDRTSGSYNEQFF. The J gene is TRBJ2-1, the V gene TRBV29-1, with 10 bases identical to TRBD2. This CDR3 has 15 residues. V was clipped by 3 bases and J by 1 base; unmatched bases: 3. Germline assignment: CDR1 SQVTM and CDR2 ANQGSEA.

The J gene is TRBJ2-3, the V gene TRBV25-1; TRBD2 aligns across 9 bases. The CDR3 extends over 15 amino acids. The ends lost 3 bases at V and 2 bases at J; junction bases unmatched: 3. Germline-derived CDR1 and CDR2 are MGHDK and SYGVNS. This chain's CDR3 is CASSDPSGVTDTQYF. CDR3 DNA sequence: TGTGCCAGCAGTGATCCTAGCGGGGTCACAGATACGCAGTATTTT.

This clone was counted a single time. V usage is TRBV5-1 and J usage is TRBJ2-7, with D possibly being TRBD1 (6 bases). This CDR3 spans 14 amino acids. Between the trimmed V and J ends, which lost 0 bases and 6 bases, there was a span of 13 bases. Germline-derived CDR1 and CDR2 are SGHRS and YFSETQ. CDR3 in DNA: TGCGCCAGCAGCTTGGTGGGGGCTGAAGGCGAGCAGTACTTC. It codes for CASSLVGAEGEQYF.

The rearrangement links TRBV11-3 to TRBJ1-1; 7 nucleotides agree with TRBD1. The CDR3 contains 13 residues. Germline lookup yields CDR1 SGHNT and CDR2 YENEEA. Trimming at V came to 5 bases and at J to 4 bases, leaving 4 bases not matched to a gene. CDR3: CASSKAGGTEAFF. The CDR3 DNA sequence: TGTGCCAGCAGCAAGGCAGGGGGCACTGAAGCTTTCTTT. The variable domain in full, completed from reference TRBV11-3 and TRBJ1-1, reads EAGVVQSPRYKIIEKKQPVAFWCNPISGHNTLYWYLQNLGQGPELLIRYENEEAVDDSQLPKDRFSAERLKGVDSTLKIQPAELGDSAVYLCASSKAGGTEAFFGQGTRLTVV.

This clone has only one observation. The sample holds other DNA sequences that translate to the same CDR3. The chain employs TRBV19 and TRBJ2-2; TRBD2 aligns across 11 bases. Germline values: CDR1 LNHDA, CDR2 SQIVND (reference sequence). CDR3 length equals 20 residues. The ends lost 3 bases at V and 5 bases at J; junction bases unmatched: 17. In nucleotides, the CDR3 is TGTGCCAGTAGTATTAGAGGACTAGCGGGTCCCTATAGTGAAACCGGGGAGCTGTTTTTT. Translated, it gives CASSIRGLAGPYSETGELFF.

V is TRBV7-9 and J is TRBJ2-1; 8 bases fit TRBD2. Germline lookup yields CDR1 SEHNR and CDR2 FQNEAQ (reference sequence). This CDR3 is built from 15 residues. V was clipped by 2 bases and J by 8 bases; unmatched bases: 8. The CDR3 loop reads CASSLLSGSWDEQFF. The CDR3 DNA reads as TGTGCCAGCAGCTTACTAAGCGGGAGTTGGGATGAGCAGTTCTTC.

CDR3 in amino acids: CASSLGWTGAYEQYF. CDR3 in DNA: TGCGCCAGCAGCTTGGGATGGACGGGAGCCTACGAGCAGTACTTC. This chain connects TRBV5-1 to TRBJ2-7; weak D call: TRBD2 (6 bases). This CDR3 region has 15 residues. The V gene's germline CDR1 is SGHRS and CDR2 YFSETQ. The V end was cut by 0 bases, the J end by 2 bases, with 12 bases between.

The rearrangement joins TRBV5-6 to TRBJ2-1; a weak D match, TRBD2 (7 bases). Deletions cut 4 bases from V and 9 bases from J, with 14 bases between. The CDR3 totals 13 residues. Germline CDR1 and CDR2: SGHDT and YYEEEE. CDR3 DNA: TGTGCCAGCAGCCCCGGACTAGGGGGTGAGCAGTTCTTC. It yields the protein CASSPGLGGEQFF.

V is TRBV9 and J is TRBJ2-1; no definite D call. CDR3 length: 15 amino acids. CDR1 is SGDLS and CDR2 is YYNGEE in the germline V gene. Deletions cut 1 base from V and 0 bases from J, with 8 bases between. In DNA form, the CDR3 reads TGTGCCAGCAGCGTAACGGTGAGCTCCTACAATGAGCAGTTCTTC. Its translation is CASSVTVSSYNEQFF. Using reference TRBV9 and TRBJ2-1 for the parts outside the CDR3, the full variable domain is DSGVTQTPKHLITATGQRVTLRCSPRSGDLSVYWYQQSLDQGLQFLIQYYNGEERAKGNILERFSAQQFPDLHSELNLSSLELGDSALYFCASSVTVSSYNEQFFGPGTRLTVL.

Only one count was recorded for this clone. The J gene is TRBJ2-7, the V gene TRBV9, with TRBD1 as a possible D gene (6 bases). The length of the CDR3 is 15 residues. Germline CDR1 SGDLS, CDR2 YYNGEE. V was trimmed by 3 bases and J by 3 bases, leaving 16 bases between them. CDR3 nucleotides: TGTGCCAGCAGCGAGAGTGAGGGGACATTCTACGAGCAGTACTTC. Translated: CASSESEGTFYEQYF.

The chain employs TRBV9 and TRBJ2-1, with TRBD2 identical over 7 bases. Germline V gives CDR1 SGDLS, CDR2 YYNGEE. V was pared by 0 bases and J by 3 bases, with 3 bases of the junction left unmatched. CDR3 length: 15 residues. CDR3 coding DNA: TGTGCCAGCAGCGTAGGGACTAGAAACTACAATGAGCAGTTCTTC. Its protein is CASSVGTRNYNEQFF.

This chain connects TRBV11-2 to TRBJ2-7, with a weak D call TRBD2 (6 bases). CDR1 and CDR2 (germline): SGHAT, FQNNGV. With 5 bases removed from V and 6 bases from J, the gap between germline ends came to 14 bases. The length of the CDR3 is 13 residues. The CDR3 bases are TGTGCCAGCAGCAAGGGACTCCTGCGCGAGCAGTACTTC. Protein product: CASSKGLLREQYF.

The chain has TRBV7-2 and TRBJ2-4, with D uncertain. Trimming cost V 0 bases and J 2 bases, with 5 bases left between them. There are 14 residues in the CDR3. In germline, CDR1 is SGHTA, CDR2 FQGNSA. The CDR3 spells CASSLAGTKNIQYF. The DNA for the CDR3 is TGTGCCAGCAGCTTAGCTGGCACCAAAAACATTCAGTACTTC.

This clone has just one count. V gene TRBV11-1 combines with J gene TRBJ2-7; no firm D call. Per germline, CDR1 SGHAT and CDR2 FQDESV (reference sequence). The CDR3 runs to 13 residues. Trimming pared 3 bases from V and 1 base from J, leaving 7 bases between. The CDR3 loop is CASSFTRSYEQYF. The CDR3 DNA is TGTGCCAGCAGCTTCACACGTTCCTACGAGCAGTACTTC.

This chain links TRBV27 with TRBJ2-5; 7 nucleotides line up with TRBD1. There are 14 residues in the CDR3. Germline-derived CDR1 and CDR2 are MNHEY and SMNVEV (reference sequence). The trim removed 8 bases at V and 2 bases at J, leaving 8 bases unmatched. CDR3 coding DNA: TGTGCCAGCCGATTACAGGGGATACAAGAGACCCAGTACTTC. Translation gives CASRLQGIQETQYF.

The chain carries TRBV6-4 and TRBJ2-2; 8 bases are a match to TRBD2. CDR1 is MRHNA and CDR2 is SNTAGT in the germline V gene. There are 16 residues in the CDR3. The V segment lost 7 bases and the J segment 1 base; nucleotides outside the gene matches: 8. The CDR3 reads CASTPSGTRNTGELFF. CDR3 nucleotide sequence: TGTGCCAGCACCCCTTCCGGGACTAGGAACACCGGGGAGCTGTTTTTT.

The chain combines TRBV13 with TRBJ2-2; D is undetermined. With 3 bases removed from V and 7 bases from J, the gap between germline ends came to 9 bases. CDR3 length equals 13 residues. Germline V gives CDR1 PRHDT, CDR2 FYEKMQ (reference sequence). CDR3 nucleotide sequence: TGTGCCAGCAGCTTCCCCTTGAGCGGGGAGCTGTTTTTT. Translating it yields CASSFPLSGELFF.

The chain uses TRBV29-1 and TRBJ2-7; 7 bases agree with TRBD2. J gave up 5 bases and V 4 bases, and 5 bases lay outside the gene matches. The CDR3 is 12 amino acids. The germline V gene has CDR1 SQVTM and CDR2 ANQGSEA. CDR3 sequence: CSVAPGGDEQYF. As DNA, the CDR3 is TGCAGCGTTGCCCCGGGGGGTGACGAGCAGTACTTC.

The gene calls are TRBV10-1 and TRBJ2-5; 9 bases match TRBD1. The J call may be incorrect, as the DNA end agrees better with TRBJ2-7. Germline-derived CDR1 and CDR2 are WNHNN and SYGVQD (reference sequence). The CDR3 totals 13 residues. The CDR3 DNA sequence: TGCGCCAGCAGTGCCCGGGACAGGGACGAGCAGTACTTC. This sequence encodes CASSARDRDEQYF.

J is TRBJ2-2 and V is TRBV27, with D tentatively TRBD2 (5 bases). This CDR3 contains 19 residues. CDR1 is MNHEY, CDR2 SMNVEV, per germline (reference sequence). V lost 1 base and J 7 bases, leaving 25 bases between the germline ends. The CDR3 sequence: CASSLYPMSAGTPRGELFF. In nucleotides, the CDR3 is TGTGCCAGCAGTTTATATCCCATGTCGGCGGGTACCCCCCGCGGGGAGCTGTTTTTT.

This clone was detected only once. J is TRBJ1-2 and V is TRBV27; TRBD1 is a possible D gene (6 bases). The V and J ends lost 2 bases and 3 bases respectively, with 16 bases between them. The CDR3 sequence is 16 residues long. CDR1 is MNHEY, CDR2 SMNVEV, per germline (reference sequence). In DNA form, the CDR3 reads TGTGCCAGCAGTTTAACCCCTAATACAGGGTACTATGGCTACACCTTC. Amino acid sequence: CASSLTPNTGYYGYTF.

This clone was seen a single time. This chain joins TRBV6-4 and TRBJ2-3; 13 nucleotides align to TRBD2. CDR1 and CDR2 (germline): MRHNA, SNTAGT. Unmatched junction bases numbered 3, after V lost 6 bases and J lost 0 bases. CDR3 length equals 16 residues. DNA of the CDR3: TGTGCCAGCAGACTGACTAGCGGGGGGAGCACAGATACGCAGTATTTT. It translates to CASRLTSGGSTDTQYF.

The rearrangement links TRBV6-6 to TRBJ1-2; 12 nucleotides match TRBD1. CDR1 is MNHNY, CDR2 SVGAGI, per germline (reference sequence). Germline trimming cut 5 bases from V and 6 bases from J; bases unmatched to any gene: 10. The CDR3 runs to 16 residues. The CDR3 sequence is CASSLPPGQGANGYTF. The CDR3 nucleotides read TGTGCCAGCAGTCTACCTCCGGGACAGGGGGCGAATGGCTACACCTTC.

The chain combines TRBV20-1 with TRBJ2-3; D unresolved. Trimming took off 6 bases at V and 6 bases at J, with 10 bases between the two ends. In germline, CDR1 is DFQATT, CDR2 SNEGSKA (reference sequence). This CDR3 is built from 11 residues. CDR3 DNA: TGCAGTGCATCGTCCGAGGATACGCAGTATTTT. As protein: CSASSEDTQYF.

The V call is TRBV5-1, the J call TRBJ2-7; weak D call: TRBD2 (6 bases). The CDR3 length is 15 residues. Trimming removed 5 bases at V and 1 base at J, with 16 bases between. CDR1 SGHRS and CDR2 YFSETQ come from the germline V gene. The CDR3 bases are TGCGCCAGCAGTTTGAGCCCGGGACTGTCCTACGAGCAGTACTTC. As protein: CASSLSPGLSYEQYF.

The genes are TRBV6-6 and TRBJ1-3; possible D gene TRBD1, 6 bases. Germline V lookup: CDR1 MNHNY, CDR2 SVGAGI (reference sequence). Trimming took off 5 bases at V and 1 base at J, with 9 bases between the two ends. The CDR3 has 14 residues. CDR3 in amino acids: CASSRDISGNTIYF. The CDR3 coding sequence is TGTGCCAGCAGTCGGGACATATCTGGAAACACCATATATTTT.